This T cell receptor (beta chain) was found in a study of tumor-infiltrating lymphocytes in primary liver carcinoma. Between roughly 20 and 32 mg of unsorted bulk tissue served as the source from which RNA and DNA were co-extracted. Patients had primary liver carcinoma treated by surgical resection. Tumor samples were assessed, and every one had over 90% viable tumor cells. Study results and caveats: Top-250-clone fractions were significantly higher in tumors than in blood (p = 0.039). Researchers found tumor-adjacent and tumor-blood pairs overlapped less than tumor region pairs.

With regard to this clonotype: Its antigen is as yet unknown. At one end the junction does not follow the germline gene, possibly because of a read error.

CDR1 is SGHAT and CDR2 is FQNNGV in the germline V gene. The CDR3 has 17 amino acids. Starting from 450 to 500 ng of total RNA, TCR beta cDNA was produced with a primer in the constant region. TCR beta libraries came from three nested multiplex PCR rounds using slightly modified ARM-PCR. A C-beta reverse primer and TRBV1-TRBV30 forward primers served in each of the first two PCR rounds, at about 10 cycles apiece. TCRdb re-analysed the multiplex PCR reads in MiXCR, keeping a single row per CDR3 protein. The data hold about 48,000 distinct CDR3 sequences, with about 80% observed a single time. This chain links TRBV11-2 with TRBJ2-2, with D perhaps matching TRBD2 (6 bases). The source of this sequence is a man aged 40-50 years with primary liver carcinoma and hepatitis B virus infection. The sequenced material came from liver tumor tissue from sampling region 3. Stated subset: tumor region T3, left-lateral pole. The CDR3 DNA reads TGTGCCAGCAGCTCTTTAACGGGGAGGATGGCCACCGGGGGGCTGTTTTTT. It codes for CASSSLTGRMATGGLFF.